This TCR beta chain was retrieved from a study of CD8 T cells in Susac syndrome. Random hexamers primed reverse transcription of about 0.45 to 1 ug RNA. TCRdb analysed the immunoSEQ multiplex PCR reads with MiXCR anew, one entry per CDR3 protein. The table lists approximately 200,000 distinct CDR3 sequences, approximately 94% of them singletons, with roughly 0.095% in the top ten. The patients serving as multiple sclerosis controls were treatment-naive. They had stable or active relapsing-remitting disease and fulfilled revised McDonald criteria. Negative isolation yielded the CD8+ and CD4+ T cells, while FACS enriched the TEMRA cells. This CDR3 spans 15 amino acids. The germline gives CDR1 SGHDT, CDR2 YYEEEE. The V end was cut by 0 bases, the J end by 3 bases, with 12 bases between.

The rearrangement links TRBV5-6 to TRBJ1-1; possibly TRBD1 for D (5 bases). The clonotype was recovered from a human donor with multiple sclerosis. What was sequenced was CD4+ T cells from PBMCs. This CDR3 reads CASSLGQGLDTEAFF. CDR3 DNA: TGTGCCAGCAGCTTGGGGCAGGGCTTGGACACTGAAGCTTTCTTT. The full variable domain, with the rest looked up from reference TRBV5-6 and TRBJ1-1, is DAGVTQSPTHLIKTRGQQVTLRCSPKSGHDTVSWYQQALGQGPQFIFQYYEEEERQRGNFPDRFSGHQFPNYSSELNVNALLLGDSALYLCASSLGQGLDTEAFFGQGTRLTVV.